This T cell receptor beta chain appears in the sequencing data of a study of shared clonotypes between healthy human individuals. Study findings and constraints: Clonotype sharing among donors was expected to depend on sequencing depth. Estimated clonotype richness was generally higher in naive than memory subsets.

Every immunoSEQ plate was one replicate of a subset's evenly spread DNA. Clones were read by immunoSEQ multiplex PCR, and TCRdb kept only the in-frame ones, dropping some. Of more than 2 million clones listed, under 97% were seen once; the top ten hold 0.13%. Remarks on this clone: No antigen is known for it.

The CDR3 has 13 amino acids. The germline gives CDR1 MDHEN, CDR2 SYDVKM. The V and J ends lost 8 bases and 2 bases respectively, with 13 bases between them. The source is a man between 18 and 35 years old in good health. This sequence joins TRBV28 and TRBJ2-7, with D perhaps TRBD2 (5 bases). The sequenced sample was naive CD4+ T cells sorted from blood. This sample's subset: CD45RA+ positively selected. This CDR3 reads CASAFWTAYEQYF. In DNA, the CDR3 is TGTGCCAGCGCGTTCTGGACTGCCTACGAGCAGTACTTC.